This paragraph covers one T cell receptor beta chain sequence. Measured with immunoSEQ multiplex PCR; TCRdb has only the in-frame clones, and not every one. The profile covers thousands of clones, with roughly 77% appearing a single time and about 28% taken by the ten largest. The sample comes from a study of OX40 agonist ivuxolimab in advanced cancers. The V gene end was trimmed by 5 bases and the J gene end by 8 bases; junction bases not matched to a gene: 7. Germline V gene sequence: CDR1 GTSNPN, CDR2 SVGIG (reference sequence). The CDR3 extends over 14 amino acids. With autoimmune disease history or systemic immunosuppression, patients were excluded.

This TCR was sampled from an adult with an advanced solid tumor such as melanoma, head and neck, liver or kidney cancer. Source: CD4+ or CD8+ T cells sorted from blood, taken in a trial of the OX40 agonist ivuxolimab. This chain links TRBV30 with TRBJ1-6, with TRBD1 identical over 9 bases. CDR3 nucleotide sequence: TGTGCCTGGGATCCGGGACAGGGTTATTCACCCCTCCACTTT. This encodes CAWDPGQGYSPLHF. Based on the CDR3 plus reference TRBV30 and TRBJ1-6, the full variable domain is SQTIHQWPATLVQPVGSPLSLECTVEGTSNPNLYWYRQAAGRGLQLLFYSVGIGQISSEVPQNLSASRPQDRQFILSSKKLLLSDSGFYLCAWDPGQGYSPLHFGNGTRLTVT.